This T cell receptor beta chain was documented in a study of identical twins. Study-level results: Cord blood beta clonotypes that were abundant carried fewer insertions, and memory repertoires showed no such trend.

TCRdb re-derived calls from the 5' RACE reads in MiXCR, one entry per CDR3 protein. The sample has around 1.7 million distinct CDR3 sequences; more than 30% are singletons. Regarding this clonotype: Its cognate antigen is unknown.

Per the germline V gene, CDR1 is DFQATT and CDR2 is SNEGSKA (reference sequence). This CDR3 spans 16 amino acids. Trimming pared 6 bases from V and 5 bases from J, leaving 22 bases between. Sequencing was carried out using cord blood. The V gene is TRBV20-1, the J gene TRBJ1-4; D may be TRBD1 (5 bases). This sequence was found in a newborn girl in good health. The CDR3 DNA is TGCAGTGCAAACCCCCTCAGGGAGGTAAAGAATGAAAAACTGTTTTTT. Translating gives CSANPLREVKNEKLFF.